The 12 T cell receptor beta chains below come from one sample, sequenced in a study of Ad26.COV2.S vaccination and SARS-CoV-2 variants (dated by TCRdb to the early 2020s). Library prep was done by the immunoSEQ multiplex PCR assay. TCRdb retrieved this table from immuneACCESS and kept in-frame rearrangements only. Not all clones are present; in checked studies, unresolved V genes account for under half, and no reason is known for the remainder. The sample data list about 400,000 clones, and about 91% of these were observed just once. The ten largest clones capture about 1.9% of the sample. In the paper's terms, the treatment or condition label means: around 19 received Ad26.COV2.S at low or high dose, single or two shots; a few received placebo; per-sample allocation not given. For vaccine and placebo recipients, the sequenced repertoires came from samples collected on day 63 after the first injection.

The source was peripheral blood, collected in a trial of Ad26.COV2.S vaccine versus placebo. These receptors were obtained from a person between 18 and 65 years old who received the Ad26.COV2.S COVID-19 vaccine or a placebo.

In DNA form, the CDR3 reads TGTGCCAGCAGCCGCGGCCAGAGGAGCGGGGAGCTGTTTTTT. It is translated as CASSRGQRSGELFF. The chain has TRBV7-9 and TRBJ2-2; D ambiguous. The CDR3 is made up of 14 amino acids. The V end was cut by 5 bases, the J end by 7 bases, with 14 bases between. In germline, CDR1 is SEHNR, CDR2 FQNEAQ (reference sequence).

CDR3 nucleotides: TGTGCCAGCAGCTCCGGGACAGGGAACACCGGGGAGCTGTTTTTT. Encoded protein: CASSSGTGNTGELFF. The chain combines TRBV5-8 with TRBJ2-2, with 8 bases that match TRBD1. J was trimmed by 1 base and V by 3 bases; bases with no gene match: 2. The CDR3 is 15 residues long. Per germline, CDR1 SGHTS and CDR2 YDEGEE.

The chain employs TRBV5-4 and TRBJ2-7; 13 positions agree with TRBD2. CDR1 is SGHNT, CDR2 YYREEE, per germline (reference sequence). V lost 2 bases and J lost 6; bases outside the gene matches: 5. The CDR3 totals 15 residues. CDR3 protein: CASSLAGLAGTEQYF. For the CDR3, the DNA is TGTGCCAGCAGCTTAGCGGGACTAGCGGGAACCGAGCAGTACTTC.

This clone was counted between two and nine times. This chain joins TRBV7-9 and TRBJ1-5; TRBD1 matches 7 bases. The germline CDR1 and CDR2 sequences are SEHNR and FQNEAQ (reference sequence). This CDR3 contains 14 residues. Unmatched junction bases numbered 2, after V lost 4 bases and J lost 2 bases. The CDR3 region is CASSYGQGNQPQHF. CDR3 sequence (DNA): TGTGCCAGCAGCTATGGACAGGGCAATCAGCCCCAGCATTTT.

The chain uses TRBV4-2 and TRBJ1-2; D is undetermined. V lost 0 bases, J lost 8 bases, and 4 bases lay in between. The germline CDR1 and CDR2 sequences are LGHNA and YNFKEQ. The CDR3 runs to 11 residues. The CDR3 region has the DNA TGTGCCAGCAGCCAAGAGCAGGGCTACACCTTC. Its translation is CASSQEQGYTF.

The chain joins TRBV5-4 to TRBJ2-3; 9 bases line up with TRBD2. Germline values: CDR1 SGHNT, CDR2 YYREEE (reference sequence). Trimming took 0 bases from V and 1 from J; bases not matched to a gene: 9. This CDR3 is 18 amino acids long. The DNA for the CDR3 is TGTGCCAGCAGCTTGGTGGGACGGAGCGGGGGGCGCACAGATACGCAGTATTTT. Translating gives CASSLVGRSGGRTDTQYF.

As for this clone: A junction end diverges from the germline sequence, so it may reflect a read error. This same CDR3 is encoded by further DNA sequences in the sample. J is TRBJ1-6 and V is TRBV5-1, with D possibly matching TRBD1 (5 bases). This CDR3 is built from 14 residues. Per the germline V gene, CDR1 is SGHRS and CDR2 is YFSETQ. The CDR3 nucleotides read TGCGCCAGCAGCTCCGGGACGGAGAATTCACCTCTCCACTTT. Amino acid sequence: CASSSGTENSPLHF.

The CDR3 DNA follows: TGTGCCATCAGGAGGACTAGCGGGAGCACAGATACGCAGTATTTT. Encoded protein: CAIRRTSGSTDTQYF. This chain connects TRBV10-3 to TRBJ2-3; the match to TRBD2 covers 11 bases. V gave up 6 bases and J gave up 0 bases; unmatched junction bases: 2. Germline values: CDR1 ENHRY, CDR2 SYGVKD. The CDR3 runs 15 residues.

V and J are TRBV11-2 and TRBJ2-7; D uncertain. The V and J ends lost 1 base and 3 bases respectively, with 7 bases between them. Germline lookup yields CDR1 SGHAT and CDR2 FQNNGV. The CDR3 runs to 13 residues. CDR3 sequence reads: CASSLVRYYEQYF. In DNA, the CDR3 is TGTGCCAGCAGCTTAGTGAGGTACTACGAGCAGTACTTC.

The V gene is TRBV7-9, the J gene TRBJ2-1; 12 bases are a match to TRBD2. Trimming removed 3 bases from V and 6 bases from J; junction bases left unmatched: 9. From germline, CDR1 is SEHNR and CDR2 FQNEAQ (reference sequence). The CDR3 has 17 amino acids. In DNA form, the CDR3 reads TGTGCCAGCAGCTTGGAGACTAGCGGGAGACAGCCCAATGAGCAGTTCTTC. It yields the protein CASSLETSGRQPNEQFF.

The rearrangement links TRBV4-2 to TRBJ2-3, with 7 positions matching TRBD2. The CDR3 runs to 16 residues. Germline V CDR1 and CDR2: LGHNA, YNFKEQ. V was clipped by 4 bases and J by 4 bases; unmatched bases: 11. The CDR3: CASSLLARESADTQYF. In nucleotides, the CDR3 is TGTGCCAGCAGCCTCTTAGCGCGGGAGTCAGCAGATACGCAGTATTTT.

The chain links TRBV20-1 to TRBJ1-4, with D perhaps TRBD1 (5 bases). Between the trimmed V and J ends, which lost 3 bases and 3 bases, there was a span of 8 bases. The CDR3 totals 13 residues. Germline assignment: CDR1 DFQATT and CDR2 SNEGSKA (reference sequence). Here the CDR3 reads CSASGGSNEKLFF. The CDR3 DNA sequence: TGCAGTGCTAGTGGGGGGTCTAATGAAAAACTGTTTTTT.